This T cell receptor (beta chain) stems from a study of T-cell reconstitution after alpha-beta-depleted transplantation in children. TCRbeta library preparation incorporated unique molecular identifiers. Via MiXCR, TCRdb re-called the PCR reads, giving one row per CDR3 protein. The sample has almost 500,000 distinct CDR3 sequences, approximately 13% seen once; the top ten hold around 5.6%. The sequence was obtained from a human donor who donated a stem cell graft to a child with combined immunodeficiency. The source was PBMCs from the stem cell graft donor, collected from the stem cell graft.

The CDR3 nucleotides are TGTGCCAGCAGTGACTCGAATCGCCATGAGCAGTTCTTC. The encoded protein is CASSDSNRHEQFF. V is TRBV6-4 and J is TRBJ2-1, with unresolved D. CDR3 size: 13 residues. Between the trimmed V and J ends, which lost 0 bases and 8 bases, there was a span of 8 bases. Germline CDR1 reads MRHNA; CDR2 reads SNTAGT.